This TCR beta chain originates from a study of spatial heterogeneity in lung cancer. About the research overall: The library had UMIs, and each TCR and UMI pair averaged more than ten raw reads.

This clonotype is classed as medium-sized. Its antigen is not identified. TCRdb used MiXCR to reprocess the 5' RACE reads, holding one entry per CDR3 protein. The table lists approximately 2,100 distinct CDR3 sequences, 36% of them singletons. Notes on the study in general: Expanded alpha and beta TCR counts within tumors tracked tumor mutation counts. Expanded TCRs classified as ubiquitous or regional were counted, and these counts tracked ubiquitous and regional nonsynonymous mutations, respectively.

Time point given: sample taken at primary tumor resection. 72 TRACERx patients with early, untreated non-small cell lung cancer donated samples. Tumor, nontumor lung or frozen PBMC supplied whole RNA, sequenced without sorting. Sequenced material: lung tumor tissue, taken at surgery. The clonotype was recovered from a male donor with early-stage non-small cell lung cancer.

This chain's CDR3 is CSARDAQGGSYEQYF. CDR3 nucleotides: TGCAGTGCTAGAGATGCACAGGGGGGTTCCTACGAGCAGTACTTC. V is TRBV20-1 and J is TRBJ2-7; 8 nucleotides match TRBD1. The CDR3 runs to 15 residues. Germline lookup yields CDR1 DFQATT and CDR2 SNEGSKA (reference sequence). V lost 0 bases and J lost 1; bases outside the gene matches: 5.